This T cell receptor beta chain was recovered during a study of cytomegalovirus exposure and HLA in healthy donors. In the study overall: Unique TCRs from HLA-typed donors, around 79 million of them, were held in an early data release.

The PCR made use of 60 Vbeta and 13 Jbeta primers. The protocol was immunoSEQ multiplex PCR, while the TCRdb copy is restricted to in-frame clones and leaves out a portion. The sample holds roughly 130,000 clones, about 80% seen once. The CDR3 covers 17 residues. Germline CDR1 and CDR2: SNHLY and FYNNEI. V shed 6 bases and J shed 2 bases, with 22 bases lying between them. Sequencing was carried out using PBMCs. The clonotype was recovered from a male donor in good health and CMV-seropositive. The V gene is TRBV2, the J gene TRBJ1-2; D is perhaps TRBD1 (5 bases). CDR3 protein: CASRVNFDSASNYGYTF. In nucleotides, the CDR3 is TGTGCCAGCAGGGTAAATTTCGACAGCGCATCGAACTATGGCTACACCTTC. Full variable domain (outside the CDR3, taken from reference TRBV2 and TRBJ1-2): EPEVTQTPSHQVTQMGQEVILRCVPISNHLYFYWYRQILGQKVEFLVSFYNNEISEKSEIFDDQFSVERPDGSNFTLKIRSTKLEDSAMYFCASRVNFDSASNYGYTFGSGTRLTVV.